These 13 T cell receptor beta chains originate from one sample sequenced in a study of vaccination effects on CD4 cells after COVID-19. Pools of viral peptides were used by the ViraFEST assay to expand antigen-specific CD4+ T cells ahead of sequencing. Culture proceeded for about 11 days, and CD4+ T cells were then isolated. PCR showed that the person got SARS-CoV-2 infection at some point between March and December 2020. These receptors have no identified antigens. Sequenced by immunoSEQ multiplex PCR; TCRdb stores in-frame clones only, minus some. Of roughly 27,000 clones in the sample, approximately 80% are singletons; the top ten hold approximately 21%. The material sequenced was CD4+ T cells from PBMCs cultured with HCoV-NL63 spike peptides, taken before COVID-19 vaccination. The receptor set was obtained from a human donor who had a prior SARS-CoV-2 infection.

The J gene is TRBJ2-7, the V gene TRBV28, with unresolved D. Germline V gene lookup returns CDR1 MDHEN and CDR2 SYDVKM. The V end lost 4 bases, the J end lost 3 bases, and 7 bases lay between the germline ends. The CDR3 length is 12 residues. In DNA form, the CDR3 reads TGTGCCAGCAGTTACGAATTCTACGAGCAGTACTTC. Amino acids: CASSYEFYEQYF.

This sequence joins TRBV12-3 or TRBV12-4 and TRBJ2-3; no definite D call. V was pared by 5 bases and J by 5 bases, with 11 bases between. The CDR3 consists of 13 residues. CDR3: CASSPPALDTQYF. DNA of the CDR3: TGTGCCAGCAGTCCCCCCGCCCTAGATACGCAGTATTTT.

The genes are TRBV2 and TRBJ1-6; weak D call: TRBD1 (5 bases). The V end was cut by 4 bases, the J end by 7 bases, with 8 bases between. The CDR3 has 13 amino acids. Germline-derived CDR1 and CDR2 are SNHLY and FYNNEI. DNA of the CDR3: TGTGCCAGCAGTGGACAGATAAATTCACCCCTCCACTTT. As protein: CASSGQINSPLHF.

This clone was observed a single time. This chain uses TRBV2 with TRBJ2-6; D is perhaps TRBD1 (6 bases). Germline V CDR1 and CDR2: SNHLY, FYNNEI. V was clipped by 7 bases and J by 5 bases, with 9 bases between them. This CDR3 is 13 amino acids long. DNA for the CDR3: TGTGCCAGCATTACAGGGCGGGCCAACGTCCTGACTTTC. This encodes CASITGRANVLTF.

The CDR3 DNA reads TGTGCCAGCAGCCAAAATGGGGACAGGGTCCACGAGCAGTACTTC. It yields the protein CASSQNGDRVHEQYF. The gene calls are TRBV11-2 and TRBJ2-7; 9 bases map to TRBD1. The CDR3 spans 15 residues. From germline, CDR1 is SGHAT and CDR2 FQNNGV. J was trimmed by 5 bases and V by 5 bases; bases with no gene match: 10. The entire variable domain, with the rest obtained from reference TRBV11-2 and TRBJ2-7, is as follows: EAGVAQSPRYKIIEKRQSVAFWCNPISGHATLYWYQQILGQGPKLLIQFQNNGVVDDSQLPKDRFSAERLKGVDSTLKIQPAKLEDSAVYLCASSQNGDRVHEQYFGPGTRLTVT.

CDR3 sequence: CATAGTGAETQYF. CDR3 sequence (DNA): TGTGCCACGGCCGGGACAGGGGCCGAGACCCAGTACTTC. This chain uses TRBV19 with TRBJ2-5, with TRBD1 matching 10 bases. The V and J ends lost 10 bases and 5 bases, in that order; junction bases with no gene match: 7. Germline V gene lookup returns CDR1 LNHDA and CDR2 SQIVND (reference sequence). This CDR3 is 13 amino acids long.

This chain's CDR3 is CASSPGTGGNTGELFF. The CDR3 coding sequence is TGTGCCAGCAGTCCCGGGACAGGGGGGAACACCGGGGAGCTGTTTTTT. The V and J genes are TRBV2 and TRBJ2-2; the match to TRBD1 covers 11 bases. V gave up 5 bases and J gave up 1 base; unmatched junction bases: 3. Per the germline V gene, CDR1 is SNHLY and CDR2 is FYNNEI. This CDR3 region has 16 residues.

V is TRBV4-1 and J is TRBJ1-5; 8 nucleotides match TRBD1. The trim removed 3 bases at V and 3 bases at J, leaving 4 bases unmatched. CDR1 and CDR2 (germline): MGHRA, YSYEKL. The CDR3 totals 15 residues. CDR3 nucleotide sequence: TGCGCCAGCAGCCAGGTGGACAGGGTCAATCAGCCCCAGCATTTT. Amino acids: CASSQVDRVNQPQHF.

The chain couples TRBV9 to TRBJ1-2, with 7 positions matching TRBD1. The CDR3 is 16 amino acids. Germline trimming cut 3 bases from V and 4 bases from J; bases unmatched to any gene: 12. Per germline, CDR1 SGDLS and CDR2 YYNGEE. The DNA for the CDR3 is TGTGCCAGCAGCGCGAACTTTAGACAGGGAACCTATGGCTACACCTTC. This translates into CASSANFRQGTYGYTF.

The rearrangement links TRBV25-1 to TRBJ2-7; 9 bases match TRBD1. The CDR3 is 13 amino acids. Germline-derived CDR1 and CDR2 are MGHDK and SYGVNS. After removal of 8 bases from V and 7 bases from J, the junction contained 9 bases not matched to a gene. The CDR3 loop is CASRPDRGREQYF. The CDR3 coding sequence is TGTGCCAGCCGACCGGACAGGGGACGGGAGCAGTACTTC.

V usage is TRBV9 and J usage is TRBJ1-2, with 9 bases aligning to TRBD1. Trimming cost V 4 bases and J 5 bases; bases outside gene matches: 12. Germline V gene data show CDR1 as SGDLS and CDR2 as YYNGEE. The CDR3 sequence is 16 residues long. The CDR3 bases are TGTGCCAGCAGCCCAGAAAGTGGACAGGGGACTTATGGCTACACCTTC. This gives the protein CASSPESGQGTYGYTF. The whole variable domain, filled in from reference TRBV9 and TRBJ1-2, reads DSGVTQTPKHLITATGQRVTLRCSPRSGDLSVYWYQQSLDQGLQFLIQYYNGEERAKGNILERFSAQQFPDLHSELNLSSLELGDSALYFCASSPESGQGTYGYTFGSGTRLTVV.

This clone was seen once. The chain uses TRBV3-1 (or the pseudogene TRBV3-2) and TRBJ1-4, with unresolved D. The V and J ends lost 4 bases and 11 bases respectively, with 17 bases between them. The length of the CDR3 is 14 residues. Germline V lookup: CDR1 LGHDT, CDR2 YNNKEL (reference sequence). CDR3 amino acids: CASSREGPALKLFF. As DNA, the CDR3 is TGTGCCAGCAGCCGAGAAGGCCCGGCGTTGAAACTGTTTTTT.

The chain couples TRBV7-2 to TRBJ2-3; 7 nucleotides match TRBD2. CDR1 is SGHTA, CDR2 FQGNSA, per germline. The CDR3 consists of 17 residues. Trimming at V came to 5 bases and at J to 2 bases, leaving 13 bases not matched to a gene. The CDR3, as DNA: TGTGCCAGCAGCCCGCGGGCGGGGCGGGGGTACACAGATACGCAGTATTTT. This sequence encodes CASSPRAGRGYTDTQYF.